Listed here are 9 T cell receptor beta chains from one sample, sequenced in a study of tumor-infiltrating lymphocytes in primary liver carcinoma. Total RNA (roughly 530 ng) served as template for TCR beta cDNA synthesis primed by a constant-region primer. TCR beta libraries came from three nested multiplex PCR rounds using slightly modified ARM-PCR. TRBV1-TRBV30 forward primers and a C-beta reverse primer were used in the first two PCR rounds, which each ran for nine to ten cycles. TCRdb ran MiXCR on the multiplex PCR reads and lists one entry per CDR3 protein. The sample includes approximately 190,000 distinct CDR3 sequences, 85% seen only once; the top ten take approximately 18%. Total RNA and DNA came together from approximately 20-30 mg of bulk tissue without cell sorting. Sequencing input: tumor tissue from primary liver carcinoma. The source is a man between 35 and 55 years old with primary liver carcinoma and hepatitis B virus infection.

This clonotype was observed a handful of times. Mismatch with germline at one junction end may stem from a read error. V is TRBV6-2 or TRBV6-3 and J is TRBJ2-3; no definite D call. Germline CDR1 is MNHEY and CDR2 is SVGEGT. This CDR3 is 12 amino acids long. In DNA, the CDR3 is TGTGCCAGCAGGCCCTCTGCGGATACGCACTTTTTT. It translates to CASRPSADTHFF.

This clonotype has only one observation. Since the CDR3 does not end with the conserved phenylalanine or tryptophan, this likely comes from a read error. The genes are TRBV12-3 or TRBV12-4 and TRBJ2-1; D is undetermined. This CDR3 region has 13 residues. V dropped 3 bases and J dropped 7 bases, with 10 bases sitting between them. The CDR3 DNA reads as TGTGCCAGCAGTTTTGGCAGAGAGAATGAGCAGTTCTTA. This codes for CASSFGRENEQFL.

This clonotype was detected only once. One end of the junction varies from germline; a read error may be responsible. The V and J genes are TRBV6-6 and TRBJ1-5; TRBD1 might be the D (6 bases). Germline CDR1 MNHNY, CDR2 SVGAGI (reference sequence). The CDR3 is 17 residues long. The CDR3 nucleotides are TGTGCCAGTAGTTGGGTTCAGGGGATGGATAGCAATCAGCCCCAGCATTTT. Amino acid sequence: CASSWVQGMDSNQPQHF.

This chain links TRBV6-6 with TRBJ2-3, with 9 bases fitting TRBD1. Germline loops: CDR1 MNHNY, CDR2 SVGAGI (reference sequence). This CDR3 comprises 14 residues. V trimming: 5 bases; J trimming: 7 bases; junction bases outside the gene matches: 7. The CDR3 loop reads CASSIQGATNTQYF. The CDR3 nucleotides are TGTGCCAGCAGTATACAGGGGGCAACAAATACGCAGTATTTT.

The V gene is TRBV29-1, the J gene TRBJ2-7; maybe TRBD2 (5 bases). The CDR3 totals 16 residues. Per the germline V gene, CDR1 is SQVTM and CDR2 is ANQGSEA. The ends were cut back, 7 bases at V and 2 bases at J, with 24 bases in the middle. In DNA form, the CDR3 reads TGCAGCGCCATGACATACGGGATCGGCACTCCCTACGAGCAGTACTTC. This translates into CSAMTYGIGTPYEQYF.

As regards this clonotype: One junction end does not reproduce the germline sequence, and a read error may be involved. The rearrangement uses TRBV7-9 and TRBJ1-2; possible D gene TRBD1, 5 bases. There are 16 residues in the CDR3. Germline lookup yields CDR1 SEHNR and CDR2 FQNEAQ (reference sequence). CDR3: CASSQAGAVTKYGYTF. The CDR3 nucleotides read TGTGCCAGCAGCCAGGCTGGGGCCGTTACTAAATATGGCTACACCTTC.

This clonotype showed up many times. J is TRBJ2-7 and V is TRBV5-1; 9 bases map to TRBD2. The germline V gene has CDR1 SGHRS and CDR2 YFSETQ. V trimming: 4 bases; J trimming: 3 bases; junction bases outside the gene matches: 5. The length of the CDR3 is 14 residues. DNA for the CDR3: TGCGCCAGCAGCGTTTCACTAGCGGGCTACGAGCAGTACTTC. Encoded protein: CASSVSLAGYEQYF.

With regard to this clonotype: One base away lies a much larger clone, so this may be a sequencing read error. CDR3 in amino acids: CATSDMTSYEQYF. CDR3 nucleotide sequence: TGTGCCACCAGTGATATGACGTCCTACGAGCAGTACTTC. This sequence joins TRBV24-1 and TRBJ2-7; D gene ambiguous. Germline V gives CDR1 KGHDR, CDR2 SFDVKD. The CDR3 contains 13 residues. Trimming cost V 3 bases and J 1 base, with 6 bases left between them.

This clonotype is labeled as medium-sized (0.01 to 0.1%). The gene calls are TRBV12-3 or TRBV12-4 and TRBJ1-3, with D uncertain. V lost 5 bases and J lost 0, with 5 bases in between. There are 13 residues in the CDR3. CDR3 sequence (DNA): TGTGCCAGCAGTCCCCACTCTGGAAACACCATATATTTT. This encodes CASSPHSGNTIYF.